Following are 27 T cell receptor beta chains from one sample sequenced in a study of PD-L1 blockade in urothelial cancer (dated by TCRdb to the late 2010s). The time point tag for this specimen amounts to: peripheral blood 6 weeks after treatment start. Receptor amplification or capture employed the immunoSEQ multiplex PCR assay. TCRdb carries this immuneACCESS record with in-frame sequences only. Its versions omit some clonotypes, under half of them owing to an unresolved V gene in the studies checked, with the rest unexplained. For this sample there are roughly 50,000 clones; 65% to 85% appear just once. The ten most abundant clones make up just over 8.5% of the sample. The starting material was PBMCs, obtained around atezolizumab (anti-PD-L1) treatment. All receptors come from a man between 65 and 79 years old with urothelial cancer.

V is TRBV15 and J is TRBJ1-5; D is undetermined. Germline V gene lookup returns CDR1 LNHNV and CDR2 YYDKDF (reference sequence). This CDR3 spans 13 amino acids. Deletions cut 4 bases from V and 3 bases from J, with 7 bases between. In DNA form, the CDR3 reads TGTGCCACCAGCAATTCCCTCAATCAGCCCCAGCATTTT. Translating it yields CATSNSLNQPQHF.

The V gene is TRBV7-9, the J gene TRBJ1-1; a possible D gene is TRBD1 (5 bases). Germline-derived CDR1 and CDR2 are SEHNR and FQNEAQ (reference sequence). This CDR3 has 15 amino acids. The germline V and J ends were trimmed by 2 bases and 3 bases, with 13 bases remaining between them. The CDR3 DNA sequence: TGTGCCAGCAGCTTATGGCGGGGGGAGGACACTGAAGCTTTCTTT. It yields the protein CASSLWRGEDTEAFF. The complete variable domain, with remaining parts taken from reference TRBV7-9 and TRBJ1-1, reads DTGVSQNPRHKITKRGQNVTFRCDPISEHNRLYWYRQTLGQGPEFLTYFQNEAQLEKSRLLSDRFSAERPKGSFSTLEIQRTEQGDSAMYLCASSLWRGEDTEAFFGQGTRLTVV.

The chain combines TRBV6-5 with TRBJ1-2; weak D call: TRBD1 (6 bases). The germline gives CDR1 MNHEY, CDR2 SVGAGI. The V end lost 6 bases, the J end lost 7 bases, and 15 bases lay between the germline ends. CDR3 length: 13 residues. DNA for the CDR3: TGTGCCAGCAGGGACAGCCGCTCGTCTGGCTACACCTTC. It is translated as CASRDSRSSGYTF.

CDR3 DNA: TGTGCCAGCAGTTCGGGCGGGAGTTATACCGGGGAGCTGTTTTTT. Amino acid sequence: CASSSGGSYTGELFF. This sequence joins TRBV28 and TRBJ2-2, with 7 bases fitting TRBD2. This CDR3 spans 15 amino acids. The junction had 7 bases not matched to a gene; V was cut back by 4 bases and J by 5 bases. Per germline, CDR1 MDHEN and CDR2 SYDVKM.

The chain couples TRBV9 to TRBJ2-7; 8 bases align to TRBD1. The junction had 5 bases not matched to a gene; V was cut back by 4 bases and J by 2 bases. This CDR3 has 14 amino acids. CDR1 and CDR2 from the germline V gene are SGDLS and YYNGEE. CDR3: CASSQGQATYEQYF. The CDR3 DNA reads as TGTGCCAGCAGCCAGGGACAGGCTACCTACGAGCAGTACTTC.

The chain combines TRBV2 with TRBJ1-4, with D uncertain. Germline values: CDR1 SNHLY, CDR2 FYNNEI. The CDR3 is 15 amino acids. V dropped 6 bases and J dropped 8 bases, with 19 bases sitting between them. CDR3: CASRRNLPSGEKLFF. CDR3 bases: TGTGCCAGCAGGAGAAACCTCCCTAGTGGGGAAAAACTGTTTTTT. Combining the CDR3 with reference TRBV2 and TRBJ1-4 gives the whole variable domain EPEVTQTPSHQVTQMGQEVILRCVPISNHLYFYWYRQILGQKVEFLVSFYNNEISEKSEIFDDQFSVERPDGSNFTLKIRSTKLEDSAMYFCASRRNLPSGEKLFFGSGTQLSVL.

The chain recombines TRBV18 with TRBJ2-3; possibly TRBD1 for D (6 bases). V gave up 6 bases and J gave up 3 bases, with 13 bases separating them. The CDR3 has 14 residues. The germline CDR1 and CDR2 sequences are KGHSH and LQKENI. CDR3 nucleotide sequence: TGTGCCAGCTCGCGAGCAGGGGTTACAGATACGCAGTATTTT. Its translation: CASSRAGVTDTQYF.

This clone has a single count. The V and J genes are TRBV6-5 and TRBJ1-2, with D unclear. Germline-derived CDR1 and CDR2 are MNHEY and SVGAGI. V dropped 0 bases and J dropped 10 bases, with 15 bases sitting between them. CDR3 length: 14 amino acids. CDR3 sequence: CASSYSTGRVHYTF. CDR3 in DNA: TGTGCCAGCAGTTACTCGACTGGGAGGGTACACTACACCTTC.

This chain links TRBV27 with TRBJ2-7, with TRBD1 as a possible D gene (6 bases). The germline V gene has CDR1 MNHEY and CDR2 SMNVEV (reference sequence). V was clipped by 4 bases and J by 2 bases, with 12 bases between them. The CDR3 has 14 residues. The CDR3 here is CASSSDRDTYEQYF. The CDR3 nucleotides are TGTGCCAGCAGTTCCGATCGGGACACCTACGAGCAGTACTTC.

This clone was detected only once. The J gene is TRBJ2-3, the V gene TRBV10-1; a weak D match, TRBD2 (6 bases). Germline values: CDR1 WNHNN, CDR2 SYGVQD (reference sequence). V was pared by 0 bases and J by 0 bases, with 10 bases between. The CDR3 is 16 amino acids. The CDR3: CASSESTGVSTDTQYF. Written as DNA, the CDR3 is TGCGCCAGCAGTGAGTCGACGGGAGTCAGCACAGATACGCAGTATTTT.

This clone turned up a few times. The chain has TRBV21-1 and TRBJ1-4. TRBV21-1 is deemed a pseudogene. The CDR3 runs to 15 residues. CDR3 residues: CASSKRGATNEKLFF. CDR3 DNA sequence: TGTGCCAGCAGCAAACGGGGTGCAACTAATGAAAAACTGTTTTTT.

The J gene is TRBJ2-7, the V gene TRBV9; TRBD2 matches at 9 bases. CDR3 length: 15 residues. Germline V lookup: CDR1 SGDLS, CDR2 YYNGEE. Losses at the gene ends were 0 bases for V and 3 bases for J; bases not matched to a gene: 4. The CDR3 region is CASSVGGTSLYEQYF. The CDR3 region has the DNA TGTGCCAGCAGCGTAGGGGGGACTAGCCTCTACGAGCAGTACTTC.

The chain links TRBV11-3 to TRBJ2-5; D possibly corresponds to TRBD2 (5 bases). With 1 base removed from V and 5 bases from J, the gap between germline ends came to 8 bases. The CDR3 totals 13 residues. Germline-derived CDR1 and CDR2 are SGHNT and YENEEA. DNA of the CDR3: TGTGCCAGCAGCTTAGCCGAGGGCGAGACCCAGTACTTC. Its translation: CASSLAEGETQYF. The full variable domain, completed using reference TRBV11-3 and TRBJ2-5, is EAGVVQSPRYKIIEKKQPVAFWCNPISGHNTLYWYLQNLGQGPELLIRYENEEAVDDSQLPKDRFSAERLKGVDSTLKIQPAELGDSAVYLCASSLAEGETQYFGPGTRLLVL.

The rearrangement uses TRBV10-1 and TRBJ2-5; 8 nucleotides line up with TRBD1. CDR3 length equals 14 residues. Trimming at V came to 2 bases and at J to 1 base, leaving 0 bases not matched to a gene. CDR1 and CDR2 (germline): WNHNN, SYGVQD (reference sequence). This CDR3 reads CASSEGTGQETQYF. DNA of the CDR3: TGCGCCAGCAGTGAGGGGACAGGCCAAGAGACCCAGTACTTC.

The chain uses TRBV2 and TRBJ2-5, with 8 nucleotides matching TRBD2. V was pared by 11 bases and J by 4 bases, with 6 bases of the junction left unmatched. In germline, CDR1 is SNHLY, CDR2 FYNNEI. CDR3 length: 12 amino acids. The CDR3 DNA follows: TGTGCCGGTTACGGGGGGGGAGAGACCCAGTACTTC. Its translation is CAGYGGGETQYF.

J is TRBJ1-4 and V is TRBV18; D gene ambiguous. This CDR3 spans 14 amino acids. V was shortened by 0 bases and J by 4 bases, with 6 bases between the two germline ends. Germline V gene sequence: CDR1 KGHSH, CDR2 LQKENI. The CDR3 region has the DNA TGTGCCAGCTCACCACCCAACTTTAATGAAAAACTGTTTTTT. Translation gives CASSPPNFNEKLFF.

V gene TRBV2 combines with J gene TRBJ1-2; D call uncertain. Germline V gene data show CDR1 as SNHLY and CDR2 as FYNNEI. V was cut by 4 bases and J by 4 bases, with 7 bases left in between. The CDR3 totals 12 residues. In nucleotides, the CDR3 is TGTGCCAGCAGTGCAGAGGGCTATGGCTACACCTTC. Amino acids: CASSAEGYGYTF.

V is TRBV6-4 and J is TRBJ2-1, with 8 bases identical to TRBD2. Germline V gene sequence: CDR1 MRHNA, CDR2 SNTAGT. Trimming cost V 10 bases and J 7 bases; bases outside gene matches: 12. The CDR3 runs 14 residues. In DNA, the CDR3 is TGTGCCACGTCTCGGGAGGGCCTAGGGAATGAGCAGTTCTTC. Translated, it gives CATSREGLGNEQFF.

The chain recombines TRBV5-1 with TRBJ1-1, with D unresolved. From germline, CDR1 is SGHRS and CDR2 YFSETQ. The CDR3 spans 14 residues. V was pared by 1 base and J by 5 bases, with 12 bases between. The CDR3 region is CASSLSGSRTEAFF. CDR3 coding DNA: TGCGCCAGCAGCTTGAGCGGGAGTAGGACTGAAGCTTTCTTT.

The rearrangement joins TRBV5-1 to TRBJ1-1; 7 bases map to TRBD1. In germline, CDR1 is SGHRS, CDR2 YFSETQ. CDR3 size: 14 residues. J lost 5 bases, V lost 4 bases, and 8 bases had no gene match. CDR3 loop: CASSMNRGPTEAFF. CDR3 sequence (DNA): TGCGCCAGCAGCATGAACAGGGGACCGACTGAAGCTTTCTTT. The full variable domain, rest sourced from reference TRBV5-1 and TRBJ1-1, is KAGVTQTPRYLIKTRGQQVTLSCSPISGHRSVSWYQQTPGQGLQFLFEYFSETQRNKGNFPGRFSGRQFSNSRSEMNVSTLELGDSALYLCASSMNRGPTEAFFGQGTRLTVV.

The chain combines TRBV5-1 with TRBJ2-3; TRBD2 agrees at 7 bases. Germline-derived CDR1 and CDR2 are SGHRS and YFSETQ. The CDR3 loop spans 15 amino acids. J gave up 0 bases and V 4 bases, and 5 bases lay outside the gene matches. The CDR3 reads CASSEAGTSTDTQYF. The CDR3 DNA reads as TGCGCCAGCAGCGAAGCGGGAACTAGCACAGATACGCAGTATTTT.

V and J are TRBV6-1 and TRBJ2-5; D not resolved. The CDR3 is 12 amino acids. CDR1 MNHNS and CDR2 SASEGT come from the germline V gene. The V end lost 4 bases, the J end lost 5 bases, and 8 bases lay between the germline ends. DNA of the CDR3: TGTGCCAGCAGTGTAGTCGGGGAGACCCAGTACTTC. As protein: CASSVVGETQYF.

The rearrangement joins TRBV28 to TRBJ1-5; 10 bases match TRBD1. CDR3 length: 15 residues. The V segment lost 4 bases and the J segment 4 bases; nucleotides outside the gene matches: 4. Germline CDR1 reads MDHEN; CDR2 reads SYDVKM. Here the CDR3 DNA reads TGTGCCAGCAGTTACGGGACAGGGGAAAATCAGCCCCAGCATTTT. Translation: CASSYGTGENQPQHF.

This clone was picked up a small number of times. This chain joins TRBV5-1 and TRBJ2-3; TRBD2 agrees at 10 bases. The length of the CDR3 is 16 residues. Germline V gives CDR1 SGHRS, CDR2 YFSETQ. After removal of 0 bases from V and 6 bases from J, the junction contained 7 bases not matched to a gene. CDR3 DNA sequence: TGCGCCAGCAGCTTGGGGTGGTCTAGCGGGAGCGATACGCAGTATTTT. Residues: CASSLGWSSGSDTQYF.

The chain carries TRBV28 and TRBJ2-2; D possibly corresponds to TRBD2 (5 bases). Trimming pared 1 base from V and 4 bases from J, leaving 10 bases between. Germline V CDR1 and CDR2: MDHEN, SYDVKM. CDR3 length: 15 residues. CDR3 DNA sequence: TGTGCCAGCAGTTTATTAGGTGGGAGCACCGGGGAGCTGTTTTTT. Residues: CASSLLGGSTGELFF. The whole variable domain, filled in from reference TRBV28 and TRBJ2-2, reads DVKVTQSSRYLVKRTGEKVFLECVQDMDHENMFWYRQDPGLGLRLIYFSYDVKMKEKGDIPEGYSVSREKKERFSLILESASTNQTSMYLCASSLLGGSTGELFFGEGSRLTVL.

There are many counts of this clone. The chain recombines TRBV11-2 with TRBJ1-5; maybe TRBD1 (5 bases). This CDR3 is built from 16 residues. Germline CDR1 and CDR2: SGHAT and FQNNGV. The V end was cut by 5 bases, the J end by 1 base, with 15 bases between. CDR3 in amino acids: CASSDAGRGSNQPQHF. The CDR3 DNA reads TGTGCCAGCAGCGACGCGGGAAGGGGAAGCAATCAGCCCCAGCATTTT. The variable domain in full, with the rest retrieved from reference TRBV11-2 and TRBJ1-5, is EAGVAQSPRYKIIEKRQSVAFWCNPISGHATLYWYQQILGQGPKLLIQFQNNGVVDDSQLPKDRFSAERLKGVDSTLKIQPAKLEDSAVYLCASSDAGRGSNQPQHFGDGTRLSIL.

The J gene is TRBJ1-2, the V gene TRBV11-2, with D tentatively TRBD1 (6 bases). Germline V gene sequence: CDR1 SGHAT, CDR2 FQNNGV. The CDR3 is 16 amino acids. Trimming removed 1 base at V and 4 bases at J, with 16 bases between. The CDR3 DNA follows: TGTGCCAGCAGCTTAGTCGGACAGATCCGTTCCTATGGCTACACCTTC. Its protein product is CASSLVGQIRSYGYTF.